A selection of T cell receptor beta chains follows, all from one sample in a study of blood T cell repertoires in COVID-19. Profiling relied on immunoSEQ multiplex PCR, and the TCRdb table lists in-frame clones only, not all of them. This sample has over 200,000 clones, with roughly 80% found just once. The source material was peripheral blood. These receptors came from a human donor in a cohort sampled during active COVID-19. Each CDR3 is given with its conserved first and last residue. The order of the fields is D gene, CDR3 length, clone size, V gene, J gene, CDR3 DNA, CDR3 protein. A D gene is named only where the DNA matches it firmly. Not all rows give a size; the values are once, few, many and, for expanded clones, a class.

TRBD2	16	-	TRBV5-6	TRBJ2-7	TGTGCCAGCAGCTTGGCACGGGGGGGGTCTCACCCAGAGCAGTACTTC	CASSLARGGSHPEQYF
-	17	-	TRBV27	TRBJ2-3	TGTGCCAGCAGTTCAAGACTGATTCGACAGGTAACAGATACGCAGTATTTT	CASSSRLIRQVTDTQYF
TRBD1	14	-	TRBV7-2	TRBJ1-2	TGTGCCAGCAGCTTAACGGACAGGGGATGGGGCTACACCTTC	CASSLTDRGWGYTF
TRBD2	13	-	TRBV4-1	TRBJ2-7	TGCGCCAGCAGCACTAGCGGCCCCTACGAGCAGTACTTC	CASSTSGPYEQYF
-	17	-	TRBV7-9	TRBJ2-6	TGTGCCAGCAGCCCCCGCGGTGCAGGGGCTGGGGCCAACGTCCTGACTTTC	CASSPRGAGAGANVLTF
-	13	-	TRBV7-2	TRBJ2-5	TGTGCCAGCAGCTTCCCGTTTCCAGAGACCCAGTACTTC	CASSFPFPETQYF
-	16	-	TRBV5-4	TRBJ1-1	TGTGCCAGCAGCTTTACAGGTTTACAGGGGAACACTGAAGCTTTCTTT	CASSFTGLQGNTEAFF
TRBD1	14	-	TRBV4-3	TRBJ2-2	TGCGCCAGCAGCCCCGAGGACAGGCGCAGGGAGCTGTTTTTT	CASSPEDRRRELFF
-	13	few	TRBV28	TRBJ1-3	TGTGCCAGCAGTCCCTACGCCCGAAACACCATATATTTT	CASSPYARNTIYF
-	17	-	TRBV6-4	TRBJ1-2	TGTGCCAGCAGTGAAAAGGAGATTAGGCCCTTTAACTATGGCTACACCTTC	CASSEKEIRPFNYGYTF
-	16	-	TRBV7-9	TRBJ2-6	TGTGCCAGCGGAGAAGGTTCCTTCTCTGGGGCCAACGTCCTGACTTTC	CASGEGSFSGANVLTF
TRBD1	16	-	TRBV7-8	TRBJ1-1	TGTGCCAGCAGCTTATTTTCTTGGACAGGGGACACTGAAGCTTTCTTT	CASSLFSWTGDTEAFF
-	14	-	TRBV6-5	TRBJ2-7	TGTGCCAGCATTATAGGACGCGGGGCATACGAGCAGTACTTC	CASIIGRGAYEQYF
-	15	-	TRBV5-4	TRBJ1-2	TGTGCCAGCAGTCAGAGTCGTCAGGGAGGGCTTGGCTACACCTTC	CASSQSRQGGLGYTF
-	16	-	TRBV7-9	TRBJ2-5	TGTGCCAGCAGCCCGCCACCTGGGGCAGAGCAAGAGACCCAGTACTTC	CASSPPPGAEQETQYF
-	13	-	TRBV7-2	TRBJ1-2	TGTGCCAGCAGCCTAGGACAGCTCTATGGCTACACCTTC	CASSLGQLYGYTF
-	14	-	TRBV7-2	TRBJ2-7	TGTGCCAGCAGACATAAACGGGAGAGTCTCGAGCAGTACTTC	CASRHKRESLEQYF
TRBD2	16	-	TRBV18	TRBJ2-7	TGTGCCAGCTCATCACGACTAGCGGGGAGCTCCTACGAGCAGTACTTC	CASSSRLAGSSYEQYF
TRBD2	14	-	TRBV28	TRBJ2-7	TGTGCCAGCACCCCTAGCGGGGGCAGAAACGAGCAGTACTTC	CASTPSGGRNEQYF
-	15	-	TRBV6-5	TRBJ2-7	TGTGCCACGCCCGCTCTGAAGGGGCGCGTTTACGAGCAGTACTTC	CATPALKGRVYEQYF
-	15	-	TRBV29-1	TRBJ1-4	TGCAGCGGGGGCGATAGTGGAGCAACTAATGAAAAACTGTTTTTT	CSGGDSGATNEKLFF
TRBD2	17	-	TRBV30	TRBJ2-7	TGTGCCTGGAGTACTGGACTAGCGGGAGCCCCATCCCACGAGCAGTACTTC	CAWSTGLAGAPSHEQYF
-	19	-	TRBV5-8	TRBJ2-7	TGTGCCAGCAGCTTGGTACGGGGGTCCGGAAAAGTAATCGCGGCGGGGCAGTACTTC	CASSLVRGSGKVIAAGQYF
-	12	-	TRBV30	TRBJ2-7	TGTGCCTGGAGTCGCGGGACCCGCGAGCAGTACTTC	CAWSRGTREQYF
-	16	once	TRBV7-2	TRBJ2-7	TGTGCCAGCAGCCCCTATATCAGGGGTGGGGCCTACGAGCAGTACTTC	CASSPYIRGGAYEQYF
TRBD2	16	-	TRBV27	TRBJ2-1	TGTGCCAGCAGTTTCTACGGACTAGCGGGGGACAATGAGCAGTTCTTC	CASSFYGLAGDNEQFF
-	15	once	TRBV6-5	TRBJ2-2	TGTGCCAGCAGTTACTCGAGTACGAACACCGGGGAGCTGTTTTTT	CASSYSSTNTGELFF
-	15	-	TRBV19	TRBJ2-7	TGTGCCAGTAGTACGACACCTTCAAATAGGGGGGAGCAGTACTTC	CASSTTPSNRGEQYF
TRBD2	18	-	TRBV19	TRBJ2-1	TGTGCCAGTAGACGCCGTGGTAGCGGGAGGGGAGAAGGTAATGAGCAGTTCTTC	CASRRRGSGRGEGNEQFF
-	15	-	TRBV7-2	TRBJ1-4	TGTGCCAGCAGCTTAGTTGCAGCAACTAATGAAAAACTGTTTTTT	CASSLVAATNEKLFF
TRBD1	14	few	TRBV29-1	TRBJ1-1	TGCAGCGTTCGGACAGGGAGAATGAACACTGAAGCTTTCTTT	CSVRTGRMNTEAFF
TRBD1	15	-	TRBV6-6	TRBJ1-2	TGTGCCAGCATTTCCTCGACAGGGGACTACTATGGCTACACCTTC	CASISSTGDYYGYTF
-	15	-	TRBV9	TRBJ1-3	TGTGCCAGCAGCGTAGTGGGTGGAGCTGGAAACACCATATATTTT	CASSVVGGAGNTIYF
TRBD2	14	once	TRBV19	TRBJ2-7	TGTGCCAGTAGTTTCCTAGCGGGAGACGACGAGCAGTACTTC	CASSFLAGDDEQYF
TRBD2	20	-	TRBV11-3	TRBJ2-2	TGTGCCAGCAGCTCGCCTGGACAGATCGGGACTAGCGATCCCACCGGGGAGCTGTTTTTT	CASSSPGQIGTSDPTGELFF
-	15	-	TRBV11-1	TRBJ2-2	TGTGCCAGCAGCTTATGGCAGGGTGACACCGGGGAGCTGTTTTTT	CASSLWQGDTGELFF
-	15	once	TRBV7-2	TRBJ2-5	TGTGCCAGCAGCCCTCGACAGTTGTACCAAGAGACCCAGTACTTC	CASSPRQLYQETQYF
TRBD1	14	-	TRBV29-1	TRBJ2-5	TGCAGCGTCGTAGGGACAGGGGGCCTAAAGACCCAGTACTTC	CSVVGTGGLKTQYF
-	14	-	TRBV5-5	TRBJ2-7	TGTGCCAGCAGCTTTTTCAGGAGCCAGGGCGAGCAGTACTTC	CASSFFRSQGEQYF
TRBD1	15	few	TRBV18	TRBJ1-2	TGTGCCAGCTCACCGGGGACAGAGAAGACCCATGGCTACACCTTC	CASSPGTEKTHGYTF
TRBD1	12	-	TRBV29-1	TRBJ1-4	TGCAGCGTGACAGGGGCTAATGAAAAACTGTTTTTT	CSVTGANEKLFF
TRBD2	13	-	TRBV4-3	TRBJ2-1	TGCCCCACGACGGGGGGAACCTACAATGAGCAGTTCTTC	CPTTGGTYNEQFF
TRBD1	17	-	TRBV3-1/TRBV3-2	TRBJ1-2	TGTGCCAGCAGCCAAGGGTGGGACAGGGAACTGAACTATGGCTACACCTTC	CASSQGWDRELNYGYTF
TRBD1	16	-	TRBV23-1	TRBJ2-1	TGCGCCAGCAGTCCCGATCCGGGACAGGGGTCAAATGAGCAGTTCTTC	CASSPDPGQGSNEQFF
-	15	-	TRBV9	TRBJ2-6	TGTGCCAGCAGCGTAGTAGGAGGAGGGGCCAACGTCCTGACTTTC	CASSVVGGGANVLTF
TRBD1	13	-	TRBV30	TRBJ2-7	TGTGCCTGGAGACAGACAGGGAAATACGAGCAGTACTTC	CAWRQTGKYEQYF
-	14	-	TRBV15	TRBJ2-2	TGTGCCACCAGCAGAGAAGAGCGTACAGGGGAGCTGTTTTTT	CATSREERTGELFF
-	12	-	TRBV30	TRBJ2-7	TGTGCCTGGACAGGGGATTCGTACGAGCAGTACTTC	CAWTGDSYEQYF
TRBD2	17	-	TRBV9	TRBJ2-1	TGTGCCAGCAGCGCCTTACTAGCGGGAGCTTTAAACAATGAGCAGTTCTTC	CASSALLAGALNNEQFF
-	13	-	TRBV5-1	TRBJ1-1	TGCGCCAGCAGCTTGGGCGGGAACACTGAAGCTTTCTTT	CASSLGGNTEAFF
-	13	-	TRBV7-9	TRBJ1-1	TGTGCCAGCAGCTTTGGGGGCTGGACTGAAGCTTTCTTT	CASSFGGWTEAFF
TRBD2	18	-	TRBV4-2	TRBJ2-1	TGTGCCAGCAGCCAAGATTGGGCGGGGGGGAGCTCCTACAATGAGCAGTTCTTC	CASSQDWAGGSSYNEQFF
TRBD2	15	-	TRBV4-1	TRBJ2-1	TGCGCCAGCAGCCAGGACATAGCGGGCCGGGGTGAGCAGTTCTTC	CASSQDIAGRGEQFF
TRBD1	15	few	TRBV7-9	TRBJ2-7	TGTGCCAGCAGCTTGCCGACAGGGGGAGTATACGAGCAGTACTTC	CASSLPTGGVYEQYF
TRBD1	16	-	TRBV7-2	TRBJ1-3	TGTGCCAGCAGCTTCCAACAGGGGGCGCAGGGAAACACCATATATTTT	CASSFQQGAQGNTIYF